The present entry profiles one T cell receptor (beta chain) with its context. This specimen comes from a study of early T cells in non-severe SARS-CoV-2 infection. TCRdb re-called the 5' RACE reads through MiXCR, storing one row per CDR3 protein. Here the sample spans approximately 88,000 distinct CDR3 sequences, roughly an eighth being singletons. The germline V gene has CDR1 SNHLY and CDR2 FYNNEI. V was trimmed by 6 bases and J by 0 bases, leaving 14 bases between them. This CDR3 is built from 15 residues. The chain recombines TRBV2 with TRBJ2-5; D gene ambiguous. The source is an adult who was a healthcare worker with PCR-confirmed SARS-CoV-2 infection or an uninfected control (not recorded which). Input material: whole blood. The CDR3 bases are TGTGCCAGCAGGGGGTGGGCTATCCACCAAGAGACCCAGTACTTC. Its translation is CASRGWAIHQETQYF.